These T cell receptor beta chains were read from a single sample in a study of T cell responses to AZD1222 COVID-19 vaccine. Profiled with immunoSEQ multiplex PCR; TCRdb holds only in-frame clones, not every one. The sample contains 180,000 or so clones, around nine tenths of which appear only once. Here the sequenced sample was peripheral blood, taken 28 days after the second AZD1222 dose. These receptors all stem from an adult who received the AZD1222 COVID-19 vaccine. Each CDR3 is given with its conserved first and last residue. The D gene is left open where the match is weak. Clone size appears in some rows only: once, few, many, or a class for an expanded clone.

J,D,size,V,DNA,CDR3
TRBJ1-4,NA,NA,TRBV7-2,TGTGCCAGCAGCCCCACCTTTGGAAGGGCGGAGGGGGATAATGAAAAACTGTTTTTT,CASSPTFGRAEGDNEKLFF
TRBJ1-4,NA,NA,TRBV28,TGTGCCAGCAGTTCGGGAGGGAGTATTGAGGAAAAACTGTTTTTT,CASSSGGSIEEKLFF
TRBJ2-7,NA,NA,TRBV27,TGTGCCAGCAGTTTTGTCGCAGGGGTTGACGAGCAGTACTTC,CASSFVAGVDEQYF
TRBJ2-6,NA,NA,TRBV2,TGTGCCAGCAGTGACTGGGGCTCTGGGGCCAACGTCCTGACTTTC,CASSDWGSGANVLTF
TRBJ2-1,NA,NA,TRBV18,TGTGCCAGCTCACCACCGCATTCCGGGACGGGAAACAATGAGCAGTTCTTC,CASSPPHSGTGNNEQFF
TRBJ2-3,TRBD2,NA,TRBV7-8,TGTGCCAGCAGCCTCAGGACTAGCGGGAGTAAAGATACGCAGTATTTT,CASSLRTSGSKDTQYF
TRBJ2-7,NA,NA,TRBV28,TGTGCCAGCAGTTTATCCGGGGAGCAGTACTTC,CASSLSGEQYF
TRBJ2-2,NA,NA,TRBV5-8,TGTGCCAGCAGCGCGGGACCTGGGCCCGGGGAGCTGTTTTTT,CASSAGPGPGELFF
TRBJ2-1,NA,NA,TRBV15,TGTGCCACCAGCAGAGATTACGCGGCTGAGCAGTTCTTC,CATSRDYAAEQFF
TRBJ2-7,NA,NA,TRBV4-1,TGCGCCAGCAGGCCCCCCGGGAGCCGACCCTACGAGCAGTACTTC,CASRPPGSRPYEQYF
TRBJ1-5,NA,once,TRBV7-8,TGTGCCAGCACCCAACCCGGTGCGGATCAGCCCCAGCATTTT,CASTQPGADQPQHF
TRBJ2-5,NA,NA,TRBV6-5,TGTGCCAGCAGACCTACAGGGAATTCCCAAGAGACCCAGTACTTC,CASRPTGNSQETQYF
TRBJ1-1,NA,NA,TRBV15,TGTGCCACCAGCAGAGATTGGACAGAGAAAGCTTTCTTT,CATSRDWTEKAFF
TRBJ2-3,NA,NA,TRBV11-2,TGTGCCAGCAGCACTCGGACGGCCACTAGCACAGATACGCAGTATTTT,CASSTRTATSTDTQYF
TRBJ1-6,TRBD1,NA,TRBV3-1/TRBV3-2,TGTGCCAGCAGCCCCCCACAGGGGGGGGATTCACCCCTCCACTTT,CASSPPQGGDSPLHF
TRBJ2-1,NA,NA,TRBV18,TGTGCCAGCTCTCACGGGGGAGGTGCCGGTTACAATGAGCAGTTCTTC,CASSHGGGAGYNEQFF
TRBJ1-6,NA,NA,TRBV30,TGTGCCTGGACCGGGACAAACCATTCACCCCTCCACTTT,CAWTGTNHSPLHF
TRBJ1-1,NA,NA,TRBV19,TGTGCCAGTAGTATCGGACCCCGTGGGGAGAACACTGAAGCTTTCTTT,CASSIGPRGENTEAFF
TRBJ2-7,NA,once,TRBV2,TGTGCCAGCGCCCTAACCCCGGGAGCAGGGGAGAACGAGCAGTACTTC,CASALTPGAGENEQYF
TRBJ1-2,NA,NA,TRBV2,TGTGCCAGCAGTCCGACGGATGGCTACACCTTC,CASSPTDGYTF
TRBJ1-4,NA,NA,TRBV19,TGTGCCAGTAGTCCGGGACAAAATGAAAAACTGTTTTTT,CASSPGQNEKLFF
TRBJ2-7,NA,NA,TRBV6-5,TGTGCCAGCAGTCCGTGGGGGACGGGATACGAGCAGTACTTC,CASSPWGTGYEQYF
TRBJ1-5,NA,NA,TRBV19,TGTGCCAGTAGTATTCGGGCAAAGAGCAATCAGCCCCAGCATTTT,CASSIRAKSNQPQHF
TRBJ2-2,NA,NA,TRBV27,TGTGCCAGCAGTTGGGCCGGGGAGCTGTTTTTT,CASSWAGELFF
TRBJ1-2,TRBD1,NA,TRBV7-3,TGTGCCAGCAGCTCGGGACAGGGAAACTATGGCTACACCTTC,CASSSGQGNYGYTF
TRBJ1-3,NA,NA,TRBV29-1,TGCAGCGTTGAAGGGTCCGGGACAACTTCTGGAAACACCATATATTTT,CSVEGSGTTSGNTIYF
TRBJ2-1,TRBD1,NA,TRBV10-3,TGTGCCATCAGTGCTTCGACAGGGACCGGCAATGAGCAGTTCTTC,CAISASTGTGNEQFF
TRBJ2-7,NA,once,TRBV5-6,TGTGCCAGCAGCTTGGCATATAGTGGGCAGGGCCCCGAGCAGTACTTC,CASSLAYSGQGPEQYF
TRBJ2-5,TRBD2,NA,TRBV3-1/TRBV3-2,TGTGCCAGCAGCTCCGCTAGCGGGGTACAAGAGACCCAGTACTTC,CASSSASGVQETQYF
TRBJ1-1,NA,NA,TRBV7-3,TGTGCCAGCAGCATGACAGGACAGAACACTGAAGCTTTCTTT,CASSMTGQNTEAFF
TRBJ1-3,NA,NA,TRBV30,TGTGCCTGGACGGGTTCTGGAAACACCATATATTTT,CAWTGSGNTIYF
TRBJ1-1,NA,NA,TRBV7-3,TGTGCCAGCAAAATGGACGGGGCCATGAACACTGAAGCTTTCTTT,CASKMDGAMNTEAFF
TRBJ2-5,NA,few,TRBV4-2,TGTGCCAGCAGCCAAGTTGGAGAGAGGGAGACCCAGTACTTC,CASSQVGERETQYF
TRBJ2-5,NA,NA,TRBV7-3,TGTGCCAGCAGCTTAATCCCGGCTCCGGGGCTTCAAGAGACCCAGTACTTC,CASSLIPAPGLQETQYF
TRBJ2-7,NA,once,TRBV29-1,TGCAGCGTTGTAAGGGGAGTAGGTGGCGAGCAGTACTTC,CSVVRGVGGEQYF
TRBJ1-1,NA,NA,TRBV5-1,TGCGCCAGCAGCTTGGAATCGTTAGGGCAGAGACGAATGGGGACGAACACTGAAGCTTTCTTT,CASSLESLGQRRMGTNTEAFF
TRBJ2-1,NA,NA,TRBV4-3,TGCGCCAGCAGCGTACACCGGGACCACTACAATGAGCAGTTCTTC,CASSVHRDHYNEQFF
TRBJ1-5,NA,NA,TRBV2,TGTGCCAGCAAAGGGGATAGCAATCAGCCCCAGCATTTT,CASKGDSNQPQHF
TRBJ2-7,TRBD1,NA,TRBV28,TGTGCCAGCACCGACAGGGTGACCTACGAGCAGTACTTC,CASTDRVTYEQYF
TRBJ2-7,TRBD1,NA,TRBV28,TGTGCCAGCAGTCCCTCCGGGACAGTTTACGAGCAGTACTTC,CASSPSGTVYEQYF
TRBJ2-7,NA,NA,TRBV30,TGTGCCTGGAGTGGAAGGAGGGACAGTCCTATTGAGCAGTACTTC,CAWSGRRDSPIEQYF